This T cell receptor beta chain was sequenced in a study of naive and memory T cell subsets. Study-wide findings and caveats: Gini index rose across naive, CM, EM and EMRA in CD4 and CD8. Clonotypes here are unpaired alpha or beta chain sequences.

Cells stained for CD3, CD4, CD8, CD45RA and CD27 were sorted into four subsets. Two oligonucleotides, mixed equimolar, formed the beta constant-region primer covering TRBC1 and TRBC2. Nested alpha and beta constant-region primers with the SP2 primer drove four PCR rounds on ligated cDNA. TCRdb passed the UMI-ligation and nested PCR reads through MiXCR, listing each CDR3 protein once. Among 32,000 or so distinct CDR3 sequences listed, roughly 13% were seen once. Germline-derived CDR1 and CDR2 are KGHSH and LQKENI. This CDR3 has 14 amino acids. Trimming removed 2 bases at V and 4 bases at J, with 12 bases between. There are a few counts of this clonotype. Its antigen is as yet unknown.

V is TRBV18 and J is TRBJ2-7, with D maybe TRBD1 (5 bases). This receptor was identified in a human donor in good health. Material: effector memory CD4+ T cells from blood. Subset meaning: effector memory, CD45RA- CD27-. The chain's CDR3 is CASSPSGHFYEQYF. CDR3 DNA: TGTGCCAGCTCACCAAGTGGACATTTTTACGAGCAGTACTTC.